The TCR beta chain described here comes from a study of post-analysis software for immune sequencing data. Whole-study findings and limits: Patients had higher frequencies than controls of roughly 5 TRBV segments, including TRBV5-6, TRBV5-1 and TRBV20-1.

Tagging with unique molecular identifiers was a feature of the TCR beta cDNA libraries. MiXCR, run by TCRdb on the PCR reads, gives a single entry per CDR3 protein. The sample consists of 450,000 or so distinct CDR3 sequences, approximately 46% of them appearing once. Points on this clonotype: Its antigen is not known.

The CDR3 runs to 13 residues. The sequencing sample was made of blood. The TCR comes from a girl under 18 with multiple sclerosis. The J gene is TRBJ2-7, the V gene TRBV12-3 or TRBV12-4; D is uncertain. The J call may be incorrect, as the DNA end agrees better with TRBJ2-5. The CDR3 reads CASRSSGKETQYF. In DNA form, the CDR3 reads TGTGCCAGCAGGTCTAGTGGGAAAGAGACCCAGTACTTC.